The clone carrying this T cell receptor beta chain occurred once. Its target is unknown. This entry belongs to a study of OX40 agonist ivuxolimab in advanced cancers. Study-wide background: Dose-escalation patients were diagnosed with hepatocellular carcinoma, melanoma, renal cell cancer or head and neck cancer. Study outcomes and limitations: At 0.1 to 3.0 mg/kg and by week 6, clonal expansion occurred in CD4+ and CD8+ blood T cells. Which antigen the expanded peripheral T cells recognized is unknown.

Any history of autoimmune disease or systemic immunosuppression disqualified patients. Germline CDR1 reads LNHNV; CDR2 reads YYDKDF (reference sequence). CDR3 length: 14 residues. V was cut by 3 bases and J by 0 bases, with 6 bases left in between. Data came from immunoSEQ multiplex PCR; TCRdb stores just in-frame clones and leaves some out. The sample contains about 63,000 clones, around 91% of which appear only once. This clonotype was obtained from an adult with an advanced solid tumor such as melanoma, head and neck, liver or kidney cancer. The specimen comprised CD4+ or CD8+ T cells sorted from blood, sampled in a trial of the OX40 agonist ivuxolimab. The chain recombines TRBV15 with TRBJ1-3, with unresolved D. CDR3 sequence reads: CATSRGSSGNTIYF. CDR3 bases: TGTGCCACCAGCAGGGGATCCTCTGGAAACACCATATATTTT.